The 20 T cell receptor beta chains below were found in one sample sequenced in a study of T cell responses to AZD1222 COVID-19 vaccine. The protocol was immunoSEQ multiplex PCR, while the TCRdb copy is restricted to in-frame clones and leaves out a portion. The table has roughly 100,000 clones, 90% to 95% seen once. This specimen was peripheral blood, taken on day 0 of AZD1222 vaccination. The receptors originated from an adult in good health.

As for this clone: At the DNA level, this CDR3 is encoded by other sequences in the same sample as well. This rearrangement joins TRBV27 to TRBJ2-7; a weak D match, TRBD1 (6 bases). CDR3 length: 13 amino acids. The germline CDR1 and CDR2 sequences are MNHEY and SMNVEV (reference sequence). V was trimmed by 6 bases and J by 1 base, leaving 10 bases between them. The CDR3 DNA reads as TGTGCCAGCAGGTTGACAGGATCCTACGAGCAGTACTTC. This translates into CASRLTGSYEQYF.

This clone occurred once. DNA for the CDR3: TGTGCCAGCTCACTCACCGGGACCAACACTGAAGCTTTCTTT. This encodes CASSLTGTNTEAFF. The chain joins TRBV18 to TRBJ1-1; a weak D match, TRBD1 (5 bases). Trimming took off 4 bases at V and 2 bases at J, with 11 bases between the two ends. The length of the CDR3 is 14 residues. Germline loops: CDR1 KGHSH, CDR2 LQKENI.

V and J are TRBV29-1 and TRBJ1-1; D may be TRBD1 (5 bases). The CDR3 has 13 residues. CDR1 SQVTM and CDR2 ANQGSEA come from the germline V gene. Trimming cost V 7 bases and J 2 bases, with 14 bases left between them. The CDR3 spells CSARDGQNTEAFF. The DNA of the CDR3 is TGCAGCGCCAGGGACGGCCAAAACACTGAAGCTTTCTTT.

The V gene is TRBV6-5, the J gene TRBJ2-1; 8 bases align to TRBD1. Germline V gene lookup returns CDR1 MNHEY and CDR2 SVGAGI. The junction had 6 bases not matched to a gene; V was cut back by 0 bases and J by 5 bases. CDR3 length equals 16 residues. Here the CDR3 reads CASSYSRQGANNEQFF. CDR3 bases: TGTGCCAGCAGTTACTCGAGGCAGGGGGCGAACAATGAGCAGTTCTTC.

The CDR3 DNA reads TGTGCCAGCAGCCAAGGAGGGGGGAGCGAGCAGTACTTC. Translated, it gives CASSQGGGSEQYF. The chain has TRBV3-1 (or the pseudogene TRBV3-2) and TRBJ2-7; D could derive from TRBD1 or TRBD2 (6 bases each). The CDR3 is 13 amino acids. Trimming cost V 1 base and J 6 bases, with 10 bases left between them. CDR1 and CDR2 (germline): LGHDT, YNNKEL (reference sequence).

This clone is a singleton in its sample. The chain employs TRBV4-3 and TRBJ2-2; D remains ambiguous. V was trimmed by 4 bases and J by 5 bases, leaving 11 bases between them. Germline V lookup: CDR1 LGHNA, CDR2 YSLEER. The CDR3 runs to 14 residues. The CDR3 loop reads CASSPQHMTGELFF. DNA of the CDR3: TGCGCCAGCAGCCCTCAGCACATGACCGGGGAGCTGTTTTTT.

The rearrangement joins TRBV5-1 to TRBJ2-7, with D possibly matching TRBD2 (6 bases). The germline gives CDR1 SGHRS, CDR2 YFSETQ. V dropped 7 bases and J dropped 6 bases, with 20 bases sitting between them. The CDR3 sequence is 14 residues long. The CDR3 here is CASAEGRTGSEQYF. CDR3 sequence (DNA): TGCGCCAGCGCGGAGGGACGAACGGGGAGCGAGCAGTACTTC. The full variable domain, completed using reference TRBV5-1 and TRBJ2-7, is KAGVTQTPRYLIKTRGQQVTLSCSPISGHRSVSWYQQTPGQGLQFLFEYFSETQRNKGNFPGRFSGRQFSNSRSEMNVSTLELGDSALYLCASAEGRTGSEQYFGPGTRLTVT.

The V and J genes are TRBV29-1 and TRBJ1-2; no reliable D call. Germline CDR1 reads SQVTM; CDR2 reads ANQGSEA. V lost 4 bases, J lost 4 bases, and 10 bases lay in between. The CDR3 spans 12 residues. Written as DNA, the CDR3 is TGCAGCGTTGCCGGAGGTAGCTATGGCTACACCTTC. Protein: CSVAGGSYGYTF.

The rearrangement links TRBV4-1 to TRBJ2-1; D is unresolved. Deletions cut 2 bases from V and 2 bases from J, with 13 bases between. Germline lookup yields CDR1 MGHRA and CDR2 YSYEKL. This CDR3 contains 16 residues. The CDR3 region is CASSQPQVDTYNEQFF. The DNA of the CDR3 is TGCGCCAGCAGCCAACCTCAGGTGGATACCTACAATGAGCAGTTCTTC.

This chain uses TRBV27 with TRBJ2-1; 9 positions agree with TRBD2. Germline V gene data show CDR1 as MNHEY and CDR2 as SMNVEV (reference sequence). The CDR3 runs 15 residues. V was pared by 8 bases and J by 7 bases, with 12 bases of the junction left unmatched. The CDR3 is CASSIGLAGRNEQFF. DNA for the CDR3: TGTGCCAGCTCGATCGGGCTAGCGGGACGGAATGAGCAGTTCTTC.

The rearrangement joins TRBV28 to TRBJ1-1; D not certain. V was clipped by 5 bases and J by 8 bases, with 15 bases between them. Germline V CDR1 and CDR2: MDHEN, SYDVKM. The CDR3 extends over 13 amino acids. CDR3 nucleotides: TGTGCCAGCAGTCCCCAAGTCGCGTCCGAAGCTTTCTTT. Its translation: CASSPQVASEAFF. Using reference TRBV28 and TRBJ1-1 for the parts outside the CDR3, the full variable domain is DVKVTQSSRYLVKRTGEKVFLECVQDMDHENMFWYRQDPGLGLRLIYFSYDVKMKEKGDIPEGYSVSREKKERFSLILESASTNQTSMYLCASSPQVASEAFFGQGTRLTVV.

This chain connects TRBV7-9 to TRBJ2-3; the D gene is possibly TRBD2 (6 bases). The germline gives CDR1 SEHNR, CDR2 FQNEAQ (reference sequence). There are 17 residues in the CDR3. V was pared by 5 bases and J by 1 base, with 19 bases between. In nucleotides, the CDR3 is TGTGCCAGCAGCCTAACCCCCCTGAGGGAGGGCACAGATACGCAGTATTTT. It yields the protein CASSLTPLREGTDTQYF.

The chain employs TRBV7-8 and TRBJ1-4, with D perhaps TRBD1 (5 bases). CDR1 and CDR2 (germline): SGHVS, FQNEAQ. Trimming shortened V by 4 bases and J by 5 bases, and 14 bases separated the two germline ends. The CDR3 is 15 amino acids. The CDR3 here is CASSSGGDLNEKLFF. The CDR3 DNA sequence: TGTGCCAGCAGCTCGGGCGGGGACCTAAATGAAAAACTGTTTTTT.

The chain links TRBV3-1 (or the pseudogene TRBV3-2) to TRBJ1-4; 8 bases map to TRBD1. CDR1 and CDR2 (germline): LGHDT, YNNKEL (reference sequence). The CDR3 is 15 residues long. Trimming removed 5 bases from V and 2 bases from J; junction bases left unmatched: 4. The CDR3 sequence: CASSFTGGTNEKLFF. DNA for the CDR3: TGTGCCAGCAGCTTTACAGGGGGGACTAATGAAAAACTGTTTTTT.

The J gene is TRBJ2-7, the V gene TRBV28; 7 bases are shared with TRBD1. Germline CDR1 MDHEN, CDR2 SYDVKM. The V segment lost 4 bases and the J segment 0 bases; nucleotides outside the gene matches: 9. This CDR3 is 16 amino acids long. The CDR3 protein is CASSYSQGILSYEQYF. The CDR3 bases are TGTGCCAGCAGTTACTCACAGGGGATCCTCTCCTACGAGCAGTACTTC.

CDR3 sequence (DNA): TGCAGTGCTAGTGATCTCTACAGGGCCACCGGGGAGCTGTTTTTT. It specifies CSASDLYRATGELFF. This chain connects TRBV20-1 to TRBJ2-2; D is possibly TRBD1 (6 bases). The CDR3 spans 15 residues. The germline V and J ends were trimmed by 3 bases and 4 bases, with 15 bases remaining between them. The germline V gene has CDR1 DFQATT and CDR2 SNEGSKA (reference sequence).

This clone was counted between two and nine times. V gene TRBV30 combines with J gene TRBJ2-1, with 11 bases matching TRBD2. Germline V CDR1 and CDR2: GTSNPN, SVGIG (reference sequence). This CDR3 is built from 15 residues. The V and J ends lost 8 bases and 1 base, in that order; junction bases with no gene match: 7. The CDR3 nucleotides read TGTGCCGGAGATAGCGGGAGGGTGTCCTACAATGAGCAGTTCTTC. Protein product: CAGDSGRVSYNEQFF.

The V gene is TRBV5-1, the J gene TRBJ1-4; unclear D gene. The length of the CDR3 is 14 residues. The V gene's germline CDR1 is SGHRS and CDR2 YFSETQ. Trimming left V 1 base short and J 8 bases short, with 12 bases between. CDR3 protein: CASSLSGSGEKLFF. The CDR3 bases are TGCGCCAGCAGCTTGTCGGGGTCGGGAGAAAAACTGTTTTTT. The whole variable domain, filled in from reference TRBV5-1 and TRBJ1-4, reads KAGVTQTPRYLIKTRGQQVTLSCSPISGHRSVSWYQQTPGQGLQFLFEYFSETQRNKGNFPGRFSGRQFSNSRSEMNVSTLELGDSALYLCASSLSGSGEKLFFGSGTQLSVL.

The V gene is TRBV29-1, the J gene TRBJ2-7; D call uncertain. Between the trimmed V and J ends, which lost 4 bases and 5 bases, there was a span of 9 bases. Germline CDR1 and CDR2: SQVTM and ANQGSEA. This CDR3 is 11 amino acids long. The CDR3 region is CSVGKDDEQYF. The CDR3, as DNA: TGCAGCGTTGGTAAGGACGACGAGCAGTACTTC.

CDR3 coding DNA: TGTGCCAGCGGTCGGACAGCCCAGTACTTC. Its translation is CASGRTAQYF. The J gene is TRBJ2-7, the V gene TRBV28; TRBD1 is a possible D gene (6 bases). Germline lookup yields CDR1 MDHEN and CDR2 SYDVKM. V lost 8 bases and J lost 10, with 12 bases in between. This CDR3 comprises 10 residues.